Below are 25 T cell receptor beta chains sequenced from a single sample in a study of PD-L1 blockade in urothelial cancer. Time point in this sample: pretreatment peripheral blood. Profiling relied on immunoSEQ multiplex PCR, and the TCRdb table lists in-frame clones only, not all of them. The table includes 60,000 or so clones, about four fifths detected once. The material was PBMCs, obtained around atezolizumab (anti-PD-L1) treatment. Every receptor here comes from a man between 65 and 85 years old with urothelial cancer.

CDR3: CASSPGGTAYGYTF. CDR3 DNA sequence: TGTGCCAGCAGCCCAGGGGGGACAGCTTATGGCTACACCTTC. The rearrangement links TRBV7-2 to TRBJ1-2, with TRBD1 matching 7 bases. The CDR3 spans 14 residues. Germline loops: CDR1 SGHTA, CDR2 FQGNSA. Losses at the gene ends were 5 bases for V and 5 bases for J; bases not matched to a gene: 8.

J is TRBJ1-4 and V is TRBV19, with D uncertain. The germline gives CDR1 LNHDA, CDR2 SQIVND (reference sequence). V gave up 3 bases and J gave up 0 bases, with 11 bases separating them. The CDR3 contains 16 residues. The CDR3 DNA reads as TGTGCCAGTAGTATGAGAATAGCTGCAACTAATGAAAAACTGTTTTTT. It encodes CASSMRIAATNEKLFF. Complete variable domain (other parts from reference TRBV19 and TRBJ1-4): DGGITQSPKYLFRKEGQNVTLSCEQNLNHDAMYWYRQDPGQGLRLIYYSQIVNDFQKGDIAEGYSVSREKKESFPLTVTSAQKNPTAFYLCASSMRIAATNEKLFFGSGTQLSVL.

CDR3 sequence: CASSGGDGYTEAFF. CDR3 DNA: TGTGCCAGCAGTGGAGGGGATGGGTACACTGAAGCTTTCTTT. The rearrangement links TRBV6-6 to TRBJ1-1; weak D call: TRBD1 (5 bases). Per germline, CDR1 MNHNY and CDR2 SVGAGI (reference sequence). V was cut by 5 bases and J by 3 bases, with 13 bases left in between. The CDR3 is made up of 14 amino acids.

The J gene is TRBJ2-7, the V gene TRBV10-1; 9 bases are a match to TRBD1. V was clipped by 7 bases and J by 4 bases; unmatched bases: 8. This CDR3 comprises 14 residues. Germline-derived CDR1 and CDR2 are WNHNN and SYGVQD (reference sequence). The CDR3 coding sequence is TGCGCCAGCAATGACGGACAGGGGACGTACGAGCAGTACTTC. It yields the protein CASNDGQGTYEQYF.

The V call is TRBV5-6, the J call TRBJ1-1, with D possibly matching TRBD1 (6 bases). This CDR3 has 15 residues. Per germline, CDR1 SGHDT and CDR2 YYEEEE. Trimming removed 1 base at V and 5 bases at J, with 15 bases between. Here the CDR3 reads CASSLITGSATEAFF. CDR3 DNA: TGTGCCAGCAGCTTGATCACAGGGTCGGCGACTGAAGCTTTCTTT. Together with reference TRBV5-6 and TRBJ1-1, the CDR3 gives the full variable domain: DAGVTQSPTHLIKTRGQQVTLRCSPKSGHDTVSWYQQALGQGPQFIFQYYEEEERQRGNFPDRFSGHQFPNYSSELNVNALLLGDSALYLCASSLITGSATEAFFGQGTRLTVV.

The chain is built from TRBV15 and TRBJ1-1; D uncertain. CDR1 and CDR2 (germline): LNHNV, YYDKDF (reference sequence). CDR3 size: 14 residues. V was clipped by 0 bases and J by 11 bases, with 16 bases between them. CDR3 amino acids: CATSRDLVSLWAFF. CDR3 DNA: TGTGCCACCAGCAGAGATCTAGTCAGCCTATGGGCTTTCTTT.

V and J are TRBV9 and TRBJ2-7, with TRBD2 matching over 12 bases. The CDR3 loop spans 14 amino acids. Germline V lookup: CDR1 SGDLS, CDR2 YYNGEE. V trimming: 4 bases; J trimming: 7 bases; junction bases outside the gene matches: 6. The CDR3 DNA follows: TGTGCCAGCAGCCCCCGACTAGCGGGAGTTGAGCAGTACTTC. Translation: CASSPRLAGVEQYF.

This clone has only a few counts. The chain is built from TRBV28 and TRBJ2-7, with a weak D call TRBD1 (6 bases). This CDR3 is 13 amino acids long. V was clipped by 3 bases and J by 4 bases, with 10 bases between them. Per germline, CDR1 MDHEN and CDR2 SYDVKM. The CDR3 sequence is CASSFDRLYEQYF. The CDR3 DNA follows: TGTGCCAGCAGTTTTGACAGGTTATACGAGCAGTACTTC.

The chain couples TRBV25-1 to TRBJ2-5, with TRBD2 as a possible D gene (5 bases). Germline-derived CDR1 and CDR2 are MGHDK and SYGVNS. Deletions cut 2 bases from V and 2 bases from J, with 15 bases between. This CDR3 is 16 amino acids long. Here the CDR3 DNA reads TGTGCCAGCAGTGAAGGGAGCGGCCAATTACAAGAGACCCAGTACTTC. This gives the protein CASSEGSGQLQETQYF.

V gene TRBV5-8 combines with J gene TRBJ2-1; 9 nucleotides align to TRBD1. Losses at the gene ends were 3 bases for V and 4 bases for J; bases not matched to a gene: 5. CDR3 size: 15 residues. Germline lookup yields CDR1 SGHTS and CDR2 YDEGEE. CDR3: CASSSGQGLYNEQFF. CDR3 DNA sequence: TGTGCCAGCAGCTCGGGACAGGGACTTTACAATGAGCAGTTCTTC.

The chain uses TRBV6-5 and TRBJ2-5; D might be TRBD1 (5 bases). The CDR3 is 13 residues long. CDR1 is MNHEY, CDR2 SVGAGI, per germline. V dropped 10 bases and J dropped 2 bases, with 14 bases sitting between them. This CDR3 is CATQQDRQETQYF. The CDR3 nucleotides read TGTGCCACCCAACAAGACAGACAAGAGACCCAGTACTTC.

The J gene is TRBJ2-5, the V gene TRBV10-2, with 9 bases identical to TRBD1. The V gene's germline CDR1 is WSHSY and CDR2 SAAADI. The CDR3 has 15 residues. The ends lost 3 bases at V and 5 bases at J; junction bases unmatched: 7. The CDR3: CASSDGTGSTETQYF. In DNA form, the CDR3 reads TGCGCCAGCAGTGACGGGACAGGGTCCACGGAGACCCAGTACTTC.

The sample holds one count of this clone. The CDR3 is CASSPRGASGKTGELFF. The CDR3 DNA reads TGTGCCAGCAGCCCTAGAGGGGCTAGCGGGAAAACCGGGGAGCTGTTTTTT. The V call is TRBV11-2, the J call TRBJ2-2; 9 positions agree with TRBD2. The germline V gene encodes CDR1 SGHAT and CDR2 FQNNGV. V gave up 5 bases and J gave up 5 bases; unmatched junction bases: 12. The CDR3 has 17 amino acids.

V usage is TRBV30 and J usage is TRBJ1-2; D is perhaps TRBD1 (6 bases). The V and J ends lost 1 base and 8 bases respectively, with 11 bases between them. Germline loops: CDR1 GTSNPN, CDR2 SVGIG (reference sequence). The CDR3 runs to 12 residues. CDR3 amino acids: CAWSGQALGYTF. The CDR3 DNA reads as TGTGCCTGGAGTGGACAGGCTTTGGGCTACACCTTC.

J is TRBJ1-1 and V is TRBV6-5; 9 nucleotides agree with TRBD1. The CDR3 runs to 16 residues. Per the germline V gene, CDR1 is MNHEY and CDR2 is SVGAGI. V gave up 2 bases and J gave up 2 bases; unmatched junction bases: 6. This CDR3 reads CASSYEGTGTNTEAFF. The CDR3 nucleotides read TGTGCCAGCAGTTACGAGGGGACAGGGACAAACACTGAAGCTTTCTTT.

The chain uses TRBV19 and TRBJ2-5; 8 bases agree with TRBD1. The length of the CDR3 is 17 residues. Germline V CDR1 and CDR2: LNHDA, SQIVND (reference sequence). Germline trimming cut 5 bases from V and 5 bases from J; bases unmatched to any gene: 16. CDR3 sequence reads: CASSRGQGPPETETQYF. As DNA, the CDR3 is TGTGCCAGTAGTCGCGGACAGGGCCCGCCAGAGACGGAGACCCAGTACTTC.

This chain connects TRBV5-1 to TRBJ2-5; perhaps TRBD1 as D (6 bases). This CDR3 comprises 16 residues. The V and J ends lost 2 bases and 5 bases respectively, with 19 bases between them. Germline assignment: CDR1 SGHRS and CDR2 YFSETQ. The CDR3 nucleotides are TGCGCCAGCAGCTTACAACCGGGACATCAGCAGGAGACCCAGTACTTC. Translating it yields CASSLQPGHQQETQYF.

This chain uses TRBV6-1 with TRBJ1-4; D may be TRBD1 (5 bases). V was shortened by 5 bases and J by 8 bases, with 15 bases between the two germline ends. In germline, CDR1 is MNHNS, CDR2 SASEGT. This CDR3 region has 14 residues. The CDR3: CASSSPGRGEKLFF. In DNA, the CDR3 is TGTGCCAGCAGTTCCCCAGGACGGGGGGAAAAACTGTTTTTT.

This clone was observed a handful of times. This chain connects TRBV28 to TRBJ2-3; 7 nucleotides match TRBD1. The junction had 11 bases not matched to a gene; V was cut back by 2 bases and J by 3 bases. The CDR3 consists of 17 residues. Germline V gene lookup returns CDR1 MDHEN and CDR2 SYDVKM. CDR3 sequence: CASSLLRYDRETDTQYF. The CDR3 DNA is TGTGCCAGCAGTTTACTTAGATATGACAGGGAAACAGATACGCAGTATTTT.

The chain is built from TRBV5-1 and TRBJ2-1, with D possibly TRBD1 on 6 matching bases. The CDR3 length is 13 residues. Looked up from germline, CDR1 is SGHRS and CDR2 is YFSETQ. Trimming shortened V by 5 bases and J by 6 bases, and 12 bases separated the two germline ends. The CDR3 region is CASSIGQINEQFF. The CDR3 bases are TGCGCCAGCAGTATTGGACAGATCAATGAGCAGTTCTTC.

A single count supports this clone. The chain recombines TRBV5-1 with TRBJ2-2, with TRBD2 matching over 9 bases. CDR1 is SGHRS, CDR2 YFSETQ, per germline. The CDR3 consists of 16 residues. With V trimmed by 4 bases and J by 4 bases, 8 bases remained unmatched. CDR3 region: CASSLPGLAVTGELFF. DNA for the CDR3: TGCGCCAGCAGCCTACCGGGACTAGCAGTCACCGGGGAGCTGTTTTTT.

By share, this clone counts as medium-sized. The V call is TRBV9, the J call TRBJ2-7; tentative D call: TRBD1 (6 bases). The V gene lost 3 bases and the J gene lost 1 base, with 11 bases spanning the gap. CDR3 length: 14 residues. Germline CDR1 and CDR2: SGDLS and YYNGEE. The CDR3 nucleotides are TGTGCCAGCAGCGCAAACGGACAGTCCTACGAGCAGTACTTC. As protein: CASSANGQSYEQYF.

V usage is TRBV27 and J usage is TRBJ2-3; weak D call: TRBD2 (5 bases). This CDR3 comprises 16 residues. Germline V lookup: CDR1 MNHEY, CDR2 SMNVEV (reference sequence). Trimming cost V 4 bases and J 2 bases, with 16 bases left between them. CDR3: CASSSLDSSYTDTQYF. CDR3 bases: TGTGCCAGCAGTTCCCTGGACTCATCCTACACAGATACGCAGTATTTT.

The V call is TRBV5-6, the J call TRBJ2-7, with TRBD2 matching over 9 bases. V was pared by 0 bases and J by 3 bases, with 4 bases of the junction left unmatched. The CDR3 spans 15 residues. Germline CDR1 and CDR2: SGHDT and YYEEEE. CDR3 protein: CASSLGSGSLYEQYF. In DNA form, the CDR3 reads TGTGCCAGCAGCTTGGGTAGCGGGAGTCTCTACGAGCAGTACTTC. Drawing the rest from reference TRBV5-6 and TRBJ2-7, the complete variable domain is DAGVTQSPTHLIKTRGQQVTLRCSPKSGHDTVSWYQQALGQGPQFIFQYYEEEERQRGNFPDRFSGHQFPNYSSELNVNALLLGDSALYLCASSLGSGSLYEQYFGPGTRLTVT.

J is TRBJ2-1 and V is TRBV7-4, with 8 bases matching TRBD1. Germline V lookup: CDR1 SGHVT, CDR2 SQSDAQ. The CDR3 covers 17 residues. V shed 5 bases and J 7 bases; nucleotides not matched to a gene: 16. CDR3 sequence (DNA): TGTGCCAGCAGCCGTCCCGGGACAGGTCCTACGAGGAATGAGCAGTTCTTC. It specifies CASSRPGTGPTRNEQFF.